This is a list of T cell receptor beta chains from one sample in a study of OX40 agonist ivuxolimab in advanced cancers. Repertoires were generated with immunoSEQ multiplex PCR, while TCRdb's copy carries only in-frame clones and drops some. The sample includes approximately 29,000 clones, 84% seen only once; the top ten take about 18%. Here the sequenced sample was CD4+ or CD8+ T cells sorted from blood, taken in a trial of the OX40 agonist ivuxolimab. The source is an adult with an advanced solid tumor such as melanoma, head and neck, liver or kidney cancer. CDR3s include the opening cysteine and the closing phenylalanine or tryptophan. Each record gives: V gene, clone size, J gene, D gene, CDR3 DNA, CDR3 protein. A D gene is named only where the DNA matches it firmly. Only part of the rows carry a size: once, few, many, or a class if the clone is expanded.

TRBV2	NA	TRBJ1-1	NA	TGTGCCAGCAGTGCATTACAGGGTACGAGAGCTGAAGCTTTCTTT	CASSALQGTRAEAFF
TRBV5-4	NA	TRBJ2-7	NA	TGTGCCAGCAGCTCCTTTCCCCCGGGCATGTACGAGCAGTACTTC	CASSSFPPGMYEQYF
TRBV28	NA	TRBJ1-3	NA	TGTGCCAGCAGTTTTGCCCCAGGGAGCTCTGGAAACACCATATATTTT	CASSFAPGSSGNTIYF
TRBV27	NA	TRBJ1-5	NA	TGTGCCAGCAGTTTATTAGGGGGGAATCAGCCCCAGCATTTT	CASSLLGGNQPQHF
TRBV7-9	NA	TRBJ1-1	NA	TGTGCCAGCAGCTTATCATCCCAGAATTTTGAAGCTTTCTTT	CASSLSSQNFEAFF
TRBV5-4	NA	TRBJ2-1	NA	TGTGCCAGCAGCCCAGACGTCAAGAGTGAGCAGTTCTTC	CASSPDVKSEQFF
TRBV2	NA	TRBJ2-7	NA	TGTGCCAGCAGCGCCCTCGACCGCCACGAGCAGTACTTC	CASSALDRHEQYF
TRBV6-6	NA	TRBJ1-2	TRBD1	TGTGCCAGCAGTTCCAACCCCACAGGGGATGGCTACACCTTC	CASSSNPTGDGYTF
TRBV27	NA	TRBJ2-1	TRBD1	TGTGCCAGCAGTTTATCACAGGGGGATGAGCAGTTCTTC	CASSLSQGDEQFF
TRBV6-5	once	TRBJ2-7	NA	TGTGCCAGCAGCCCGGACGGAGAGTCCTACGAGCAGTACTTC	CASSPDGESYEQYF
TRBV19	NA	TRBJ1-2	NA	TGTGCCAGTAGTATGTATTACGCGAAAGTAGGCTACACCTTC	CASSMYYAKVGYTF
TRBV11-3	once	TRBJ2-5	NA	TGTGCCAGCAGCTCCTGGCAGTCAGGTGTCCAAGAGACCCAGTACTTC	CASSSWQSGVQETQYF
TRBV7-8	NA	TRBJ2-3	TRBD2	TGTGCCAGCAGCATTAGCGGGTCAATGGGAGATACGCAGTATTTT	CASSISGSMGDTQYF
TRBV10-1	NA	TRBJ2-1	NA	TGCGCCAGCAGTGACACCTACAATGAGCAGTTCTTC	CASSDTYNEQFF
TRBV11-2	NA	TRBJ2-3	TRBD2	TGTGCCAGCAGCTTCGGCGGGGGAACAGATACGCAGTATTTT	CASSFGGGTDTQYF
TRBV5-6	NA	TRBJ2-7	TRBD2	TGTGCCAGCAGCCCCGGGGGGGGCTACGAGCAGTACTTC	CASSPGGGYEQYF
TRBV7-2	once	TRBJ1-1	NA	TGTGCCAGCAGCCTAATAAACACTGAAGCTTTCTTT	CASSLINTEAFF
TRBV2	NA	TRBJ1-1	TRBD1	TGTGCCAGCAGTGGAACAGGGGGCACTGAAGCTTTCTTT	CASSGTGGTEAFF
TRBV25-1	NA	TRBJ2-3	TRBD2	TGTGCCAGCAGCCAAAGACTAGCGGGAACAGATACGCAGTATTTT	CASSQRLAGTDTQYF
TRBV14	NA	TRBJ2-6	TRBD1	TGTGCCAAGGGACAGGCTGGGGCCAACGTCCTGACTTTC	CAKGQAGANVLTF
TRBV28	NA	TRBJ1-1	NA	TGTGCCAGCAGTTACGGGGGGAACACTGAAGCTTTCTTT	CASSYGGNTEAFF
TRBV11-3	NA	TRBJ1-3	NA	TGTGCCAGCAGCCCACGTCGCGGTGGTTTTTCTGGAAACACCATATATTTT	CASSPRRGGFSGNTIYF
TRBV5-1	NA	TRBJ2-7	TRBD2	TGCGCCAGCAGCTATAGCGGGGGAATCTACGAGCAGTACTTC	CASSYSGGIYEQYF
TRBV6-6	NA	TRBJ1-1	NA	TGTGCCAGCAGCGGAGACCAGAACACTGAAGCTTTCTTT	CASSGDQNTEAFF
TRBV5-4	NA	TRBJ2-2	TRBD1	TGTGCCAGCAGCTGGTGGGACAGGGGAAACACCGGGGAGCTGTTTTTT	CASSWWDRGNTGELFF
TRBV11-3	NA	TRBJ1-1	NA	TGTGCCAGCAGCTCAGACATAACTGAAGCTTTCTTT	CASSSDITEAFF
TRBV27	NA	TRBJ2-5	TRBD2	TGTGCCAGCAGTCCGGCCTCGGGGGGAGGCCAGTACTTC	CASSPASGGGQYF
TRBV27	NA	TRBJ1-2	TRBD1	TGTGCCAGCAGCAGACAGGGTAACGTCCATGGCTACACCTTC	CASSRQGNVHGYTF
TRBV6-1	once	TRBJ1-2	NA	TGTGCCAGCGAGGCACAGGATGGCTACACCTTC	CASEAQDGYTF
TRBV28	NA	TRBJ1-1	NA	TGTGCCAGCAGCCCGTGGGGCACTGAAGCTTTCTTT	CASSPWGTEAFF
TRBV7-8	NA	TRBJ1-3	NA	TGTGCCAGCAGCCCAAGGACCGCGAAACCCTCTGGAAACACCATATATTTT	CASSPRTAKPSGNTIYF
TRBV6-6	NA	TRBJ2-7	NA	TGTGCCAGCAGTTACTTAGAGGGCAGCTCCTACGAGCAGTACTTC	CASSYLEGSSYEQYF
TRBV4-1	NA	TRBJ1-2	NA	TGCGCCAGCAGCCAATTAATCAACTATGGCTACACCTTC	CASSQLINYGYTF
TRBV5-1	NA	TRBJ1-1	NA	TGCGCCAGCAGCTTCGAGGCGAGCACTGAAGCTTTCTTT	CASSFEASTEAFF
TRBV7-6	NA	TRBJ2-1	TRBD1	TGTGCCAGCAGCTTAGGCGGACAGGGGATCGCAGAGCAGTTCTTC	CASSLGGQGIAEQFF
TRBV14	NA	TRBJ2-3	TRBD2	TGTGCCAGCAGCCAAGAACTCGAGACTAGCGGGAGGGTTAGCACAGATACGCAGTATTTT	CASSQELETSGRVSTDTQYF
TRBV7-2	NA	TRBJ2-7	TRBD1	TGTGCCAGCAGCTTAGGACAGGGTACCTACGAGCAGTACTTC	CASSLGQGTYEQYF
TRBV2	NA	TRBJ2-3	NA	TGTGCCAGCGAGGGGGGGACTAGCACAGATACGCAGTATTTT	CASEGGTSTDTQYF
TRBV7-6	NA	TRBJ1-2	TRBD1	TGTGCCAGCAGCCCCCTGGTCGGGACAGGGTTCGACTATGGCTACACCTTC	CASSPLVGTGFDYGYTF
TRBV6-5	NA	TRBJ2-7	NA	TGTGCCAGCAGTTACCTTACAGGGCCCTACGAGCAGTACTTC	CASSYLTGPYEQYF